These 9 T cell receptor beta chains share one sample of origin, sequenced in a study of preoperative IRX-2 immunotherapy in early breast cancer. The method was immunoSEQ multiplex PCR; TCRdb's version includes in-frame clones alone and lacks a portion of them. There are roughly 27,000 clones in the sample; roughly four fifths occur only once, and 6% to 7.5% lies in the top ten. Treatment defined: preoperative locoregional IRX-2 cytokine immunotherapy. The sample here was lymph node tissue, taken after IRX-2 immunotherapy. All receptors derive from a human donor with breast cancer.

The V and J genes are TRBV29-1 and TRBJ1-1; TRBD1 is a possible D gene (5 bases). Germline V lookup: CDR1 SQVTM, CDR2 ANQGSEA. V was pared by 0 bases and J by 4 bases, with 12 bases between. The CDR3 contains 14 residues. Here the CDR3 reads CSVEDLSGGTEAFF. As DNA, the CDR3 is TGCAGCGTTGAAGATCTCTCGGGGGGCACTGAAGCTTTCTTT.

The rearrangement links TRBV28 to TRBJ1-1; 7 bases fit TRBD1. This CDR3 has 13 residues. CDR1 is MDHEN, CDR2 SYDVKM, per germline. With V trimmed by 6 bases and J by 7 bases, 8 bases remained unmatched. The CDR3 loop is CASREGQINEAFF. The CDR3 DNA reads TGTGCCAGCAGGGAGGGACAGATCAATGAAGCTTTCTTT.

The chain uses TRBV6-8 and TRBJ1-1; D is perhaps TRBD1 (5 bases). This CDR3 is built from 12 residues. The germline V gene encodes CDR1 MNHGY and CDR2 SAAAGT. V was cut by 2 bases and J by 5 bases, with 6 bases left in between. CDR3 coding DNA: TGTGCCAGCAGTTACGGGGGTACTGAAGCTTTCTTT. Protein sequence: CASSYGGTEAFF.

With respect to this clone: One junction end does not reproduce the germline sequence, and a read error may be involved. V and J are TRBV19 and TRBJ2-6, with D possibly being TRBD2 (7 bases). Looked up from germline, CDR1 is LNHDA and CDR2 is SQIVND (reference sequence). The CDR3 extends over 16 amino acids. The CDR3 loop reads CASSLEGAAGANVLTF. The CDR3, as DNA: TGTGCCAGTAGTTTGGAGGGCGCGGCGGGGGCCAATGTCCTGACTTTC.

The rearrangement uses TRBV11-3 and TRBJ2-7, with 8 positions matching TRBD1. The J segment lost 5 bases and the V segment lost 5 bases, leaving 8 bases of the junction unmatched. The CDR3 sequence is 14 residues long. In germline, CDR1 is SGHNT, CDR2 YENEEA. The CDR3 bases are TGTGCCAGCAGCGCATCAGGGGGCACCCACGAGCAGTACTTC. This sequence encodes CASSASGGTHEQYF.

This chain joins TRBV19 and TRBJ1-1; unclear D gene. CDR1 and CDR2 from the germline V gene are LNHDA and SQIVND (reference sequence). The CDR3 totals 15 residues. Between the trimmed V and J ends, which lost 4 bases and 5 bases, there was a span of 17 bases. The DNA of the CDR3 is TGTGCCAGTAGTAGCACCCCGGTCACGAGGACTGAAGCTTTCTTT. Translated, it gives CASSSTPVTRTEAFF.

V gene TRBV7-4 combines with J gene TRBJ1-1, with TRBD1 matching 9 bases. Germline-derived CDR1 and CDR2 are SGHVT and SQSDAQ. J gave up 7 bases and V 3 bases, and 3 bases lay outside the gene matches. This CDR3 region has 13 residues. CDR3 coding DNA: TGTGCCAGCAGCTTCGGGACAGGGCTTGAAGCTTTCTTT. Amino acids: CASSFGTGLEAFF. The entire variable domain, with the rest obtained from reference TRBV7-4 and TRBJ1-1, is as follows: GAGVSQSPRYKVAKRGRDVALRCDSISGHVTLYWYRQTLGQGSEVLTYSQSDAQRDKSGRPSGRFSAERPERSVSTLKIQRTEQGDSAVYLCASSFGTGLEAFFGQGTRLTVV.

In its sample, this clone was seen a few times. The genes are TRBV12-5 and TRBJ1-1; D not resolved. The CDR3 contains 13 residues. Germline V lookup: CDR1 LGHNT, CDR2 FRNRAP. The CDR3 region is CASTLYRVTEAFF. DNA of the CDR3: TGTGCCAGCACCCTTTATCGGGTCACTGAAGCTTTCTTT. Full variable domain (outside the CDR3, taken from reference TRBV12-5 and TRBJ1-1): DARVTQTPRHKVTEMGQEVTMRCQPILGHNTVFWYRQTMMQGLELLAYFRNRAPLDDSGMPKDRFSAEMPDATLATLKIQPSEPRDSAVYFCASTLYRVTEAFFGQGTRLTVV.

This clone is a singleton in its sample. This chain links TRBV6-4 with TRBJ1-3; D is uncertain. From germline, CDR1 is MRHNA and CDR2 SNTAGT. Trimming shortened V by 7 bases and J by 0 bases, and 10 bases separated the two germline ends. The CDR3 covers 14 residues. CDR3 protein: CASTWDFSGNTIYF. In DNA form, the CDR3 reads TGTGCCAGCACCTGGGATTTCTCTGGAAACACCATATATTTT.